This T cell receptor beta chain stems from a study of graft-versus-host responses after intestinal transplantation. On the study more broadly: Every recipient had anti-thymocyte globulin induction and two to three years of tacrolimus plus steroids. Findings and caveats of the study: Detection of GvH clones occurred in recipient marrow, and some had their first appearance in ileum or blood. Some patients had graft-donor T cell macrochimerism, and their allografts showed high graft-versus-host to host-versus-graft clonal ratios. Early HvG declines after transplant were associated with peak circulating GvH clone levels.

Here immunoSEQ multiplex PCR was the method, and the copy in TCRdb shows in-frame clones only, minus some. Here the sample spans around 40,000 clones, approximately 96% being singletons. In germline, CDR1 is SGHTA, CDR2 FQGNSA. The V and J ends lost 1 base and 4 bases respectively, with 8 bases between them. This CDR3 has 13 amino acids. As for this clone: What it binds is unknown.

The V call is TRBV7-2, the J call TRBJ2-7, with unresolved D. The sample here was unstimulated CD8+ T cells sorted from spleen or lymph node cells, taken before transplant. This TCR was sampled from a human donor who was the organ donor for an intestinal transplant. The CDR3 loop reads CASSLGLGYEQYF. In nucleotides, the CDR3 is TGTGCCAGCAGCTTAGGTTTGGGTTACGAGCAGTACTTC.